One and the same sample provided the 21 T cell receptor beta chains below, sequenced in a study of blood T cell repertoires in COVID-19. Repertoires were generated with immunoSEQ multiplex PCR, while TCRdb's copy carries only in-frame clones and drops some. The top ten hold 1.9% of the sample, which has over 200,000 clones, 87% seen once. The sequenced material came from peripheral blood. These receptors all come from a man between 35 and 55 years old with active or convalescent COVID-19.

The genes are TRBV27 and TRBJ2-7; D ambiguous. V was cut by 5 bases and J by 2 bases, with 13 bases left in between. The CDR3 covers 14 residues. Germline values: CDR1 MNHEY, CDR2 SMNVEV (reference sequence). The CDR3 sequence: CASSPGVQAYEQYF. In nucleotides, the CDR3 is TGTGCCAGCAGTCCCGGAGTACAAGCCTACGAGCAGTACTTC.

This rearrangement joins TRBV15 to TRBJ1-5, with D maybe TRBD1 (5 bases). The V and J ends lost 8 bases and 6 bases respectively, with 14 bases between them. CDR1 is LNHNV, CDR2 YYDKDF, per germline (reference sequence). This CDR3 is built from 13 residues. The CDR3 coding sequence is TGTGCCACCTCCCTTCGGCAGGGTCAGCCCCAGCATTTT. This encodes CATSLRQGQPQHF.

J is TRBJ2-1 and V is TRBV6-5, with 8 bases that match TRBD1. The CDR3 loop spans 16 amino acids. V gave up 2 bases and J gave up 5 bases; unmatched junction bases: 8. Germline CDR1 is MNHEY and CDR2 is SVGAGI. The DNA of the CDR3 is TGTGCCAGCAGTTACCCCGACAGGGGATTCCACAATGAGCAGTTCTTC. It encodes CASSYPDRGFHNEQFF.

V usage is TRBV25-1 and J usage is TRBJ1-2; TRBD1 matches at 7 bases. The V segment lost 4 bases and the J segment 4 bases; nucleotides outside the gene matches: 3. From germline, CDR1 is MGHDK and CDR2 SYGVNS. The CDR3 is 13 amino acids. The CDR3: CASSGGTAYGYTF. CDR3 DNA sequence: TGTGCCAGCAGTGGCGGGACAGCCTATGGCTACACCTTC.

V usage is TRBV12-3 or TRBV12-4 and J usage is TRBJ1-5; 8 nucleotides line up with TRBD1. V shed 7 bases, J shed 5 bases, and the junction held 4 bases outside the gene matches. CDR3 length: 13 amino acids. The CDR3 loop reads CASTLDRDQPQHF. The CDR3 DNA is TGTGCCAGCACCCTGGACAGGGATCAGCCCCAGCATTTT.

V is TRBV30 and J is TRBJ1-1, with D unclear. Per the germline V gene, CDR1 is GTSNPN and CDR2 is SVGIG (reference sequence). V lost 1 base, J lost 3 bases, and 12 bases lay in between. This CDR3 is built from 14 residues. CDR3: CAWSEGGIYTEAFF. DNA of the CDR3: TGTGCCTGGAGTGAAGGAGGGATATACACTGAAGCTTTCTTT.

The chain recombines TRBV9 with TRBJ2-1; 12 nucleotides agree with TRBD2. CDR1 SGDLS and CDR2 YYNGEE come from the germline V gene. The CDR3 has 19 residues. With 0 bases clipped from V and 3 bases from J, the junction kept 10 bases outside the gene matches. The CDR3 sequence: CASSVDGASGGAIYNEQFF. The CDR3 DNA follows: TGTGCCAGCAGCGTAGACGGGGCTAGCGGGGGGGCCATCTACAATGAGCAGTTCTTC.

This clone was counted only a few times. The chain has TRBV10-3 and TRBJ1-5; the D is unclear. Germline V gene data show CDR1 as ENHRY and CDR2 as SYGVKD. V was pared by 2 bases and J by 1 base, with 9 bases between. The CDR3 totals 15 residues. The CDR3 coding sequence is TGTGCCATCAGTGAGGGCCAACACAGCAATCAGCCCCAGCATTTT. The encoded protein is CAISEGQHSNQPQHF.

J is TRBJ2-5 and V is TRBV2; D is perhaps TRBD1 (6 bases). V was cut by 8 bases and J by 0 bases, with 13 bases left in between. Germline CDR1 is SNHLY and CDR2 is FYNNEI. This CDR3 is built from 14 residues. The CDR3 sequence is CASYGTSYQETQYF. The CDR3 bases are TGTGCCAGCTACGGGACATCGTACCAAGAGACCCAGTACTTC. Complete variable domain (other parts from reference TRBV2 and TRBJ2-5): EPEVTQTPSHQVTQMGQEVILRCVPISNHLYFYWYRQILGQKVEFLVSFYNNEISEKSEIFDDQFSVERPDGSNFTLKIRSTKLEDSAMYFCASYGTSYQETQYFGPGTRLLVL.

This sequence joins TRBV28 and TRBJ1-1; 7 bases are a match to TRBD1. CDR1 MDHEN and CDR2 SYDVKM come from the germline V gene. The junction had 6 bases not matched to a gene; V was cut back by 5 bases and J by 6 bases. This CDR3 is 13 amino acids long. CDR3 nucleotide sequence: TGTGCCAGCAGTAGACAGGGAATCCCTGAAGCTTTCTTT. It specifies CASSRQGIPEAFF.

The J gene is TRBJ2-5, the V gene TRBV27; weak D call: TRBD1 (6 bases). Germline CDR1 and CDR2: MNHEY and SMNVEV (reference sequence). This CDR3 is built from 14 residues. Trimming left V 2 bases short and J 2 bases short, with 9 bases between. In DNA form, the CDR3 reads TGTGCCAGCAGTTTACGCAGGGGTCAAGAGACCCAGTACTTC. It yields the protein CASSLRRGQETQYF.

This clone came up a few times. The J gene is TRBJ1-1, the V gene TRBV10-2, with TRBD1 as a possible D gene (5 bases). The CDR3 is made up of 13 amino acids. V lost 6 bases, J lost 7 bases, and 15 bases lay in between. Germline CDR1 reads WSHSY; CDR2 reads SAAADI. The CDR3, as DNA: TGCGCCAGCAGAGCCCGGGGGGGTGGTGAAGCTTTCTTT. This gives the protein CASRARGGGEAFF.

In this sample, this clone turned up a few times. This chain uses TRBV5-4 with TRBJ2-7; 9 bases align to TRBD2. J was trimmed by 1 base and V by 0 bases; bases with no gene match: 2. CDR3 length: 15 residues. Per germline, CDR1 SGHNT and CDR2 YYREEE (reference sequence). The CDR3 protein is CASSLVLAGSYEQYF. The CDR3 DNA reads as TGTGCCAGCAGCTTGGTGCTAGCGGGATCCTACGAGCAGTACTTC.

J is TRBJ2-7 and V is TRBV29-1, with 7 bases aligning to TRBD2. Germline trimming cut 8 bases from V and 5 bases from J; bases unmatched to any gene: 12. This CDR3 comprises 13 residues. Germline CDR1 reads SQVTM; CDR2 reads ANQGSEA. DNA for the CDR3: TGCAGCCCTCATTACGGGACTAACCACGAGCAGTACTTC. Its protein is CSPHYGTNHEQYF.

Only a few counts were recorded for this clone. The chain couples TRBV18 to TRBJ1-3; 7 bases are a match to TRBD1. The ends lost 3 bases at V and 3 bases at J; junction bases unmatched: 5. This CDR3 spans 15 amino acids. From germline, CDR1 is KGHSH and CDR2 LQKENI. The CDR3 is CASSPPYRGGNTIYF. The DNA of the CDR3 is TGTGCCAGCTCACCTCCCTACAGGGGTGGAAACACCATATATTTT.

In nucleotides, the CDR3 is TGTGCCAGCAGTTACTCAGGGACTAGCTCTTGCGAGCAGTACTTC. Its protein product is CASSYSGTSSCEQYF. J is TRBJ2-7 and V is TRBV6-6; TRBD2 agrees at 9 bases. This CDR3 is 15 amino acids long. The germline V gene encodes CDR1 MNHNY and CDR2 SVGAGI (reference sequence). After removal of 0 bases from V and 6 bases from J, the junction contained 6 bases not matched to a gene.

This clone was observed once. V and J are TRBV7-8 and TRBJ2-7, with 9 positions matching TRBD2. The length of the CDR3 is 16 residues. Losses at the gene ends were 5 bases for V and 2 bases for J; bases not matched to a gene: 10. From germline, CDR1 is SGHVS and CDR2 FQNEAQ. Written as DNA, the CDR3 is TGTGCCAGCAGCCCCCCCAGCGGGAGGATCCCCTACGAGCAGTACTTC. It codes for CASSPPSGRIPYEQYF. Based on the CDR3 plus reference TRBV7-8 and TRBJ2-7, the full variable domain is GAGVSQSPRYKVAKRGQDVALRCDPISGHVSLFWYQQALGQGPEFLTYFQNEAQLDKSGLPSDRFFAERPEGSVSTLKIQRTQQEDSAVYLCASSPPSGRIPYEQYFGPGTRLTVT.

The rearrangement joins TRBV5-1 to TRBJ2-2; D is undetermined. CDR3 length equals 14 residues. V was cut by 0 bases and J by 7 bases, with 10 bases left in between. CDR1 is SGHRS and CDR2 is YFSETQ in the germline V gene. CDR3 in amino acids: CASSLASEDGELFF. The DNA for the CDR3 is TGCGCCAGCAGCTTGGCCTCAGAAGACGGGGAGCTGTTTTTT. The complete variable domain, with remaining parts taken from reference TRBV5-1 and TRBJ2-2, reads KAGVTQTPRYLIKTRGQQVTLSCSPISGHRSVSWYQQTPGQGLQFLFEYFSETQRNKGNFPGRFSGRQFSNSRSEMNVSTLELGDSALYLCASSLASEDGELFFGEGSRLTVL.

In the case of this clone: The DNA is left out, because the CDR3 cannot be placed on it with certainty; the CDR3 is given as TCRdb lists it. This rearrangement joins TRBV28 to TRBJ1-1. Germline V gene lookup returns CDR1 MDHEN and CDR2 SYDVKM. The CDR3 is made up of 13 amino acids, end residues included. The CDR3 is CASSSSGNTEAFF.

This clone has just one count. The rearrangement joins TRBV10-3 to TRBJ2-7, with D possibly matching TRBD1 (6 bases). V was cut by 2 bases and J by 5 bases, with 19 bases left in between. Germline V gene data show CDR1 as ENHRY and CDR2 as SYGVKD. The CDR3 consists of 16 residues. The CDR3 nucleotides read TGTGCCATCAGTGAGCCTTCCCGGGACATGCACGACGAGCAGTACTTC. This translates into CAISEPSRDMHDEQYF.

The chain carries TRBV5-4 and TRBJ2-7, with 14 positions matching TRBD2. V shed 4 bases and J 0 bases; nucleotides not matched to a gene: 6. Looked up from germline, CDR1 is SGHNT and CDR2 is YYREEE (reference sequence). The CDR3 contains 17 residues. The CDR3 reads CASSGLAGGLGSYEQYF. The CDR3 DNA reads as TGTGCCAGCAGCGGACTAGCGGGAGGCTTGGGCTCCTACGAGCAGTACTTC.